The 6 T cell receptor beta chains below all came from one sample that was sequenced in a study of CD8+CD57+ T cells in acquired aplastic anemia. Genomic DNA, the template, was used for profiling of the TCR beta VDJ and CDR3. TCRdb redid the calling of the reads with MiXCR, one entry per CDR3 protein. This sample has just over 400,000 distinct CDR3 sequences; 60% to 80% occur once, and the top ten carry under 5%. Input material: sorted CD4+, CD8+, or CD8+CD57+ T cells (not recorded which) from PBMCs. The receptors stem from a human donor in good health, serving as a control.

The rearrangement links TRBV29-1 to TRBJ2-1; 8 positions match TRBD2. V shed 8 bases and J 4 bases; nucleotides not matched to a gene: 13. Germline assignment: CDR1 SQVTM and CDR2 ANQGSEA. CDR3 length equals 15 residues. The DNA of the CDR3 is TGCAGCATAGACCGGGGGGGGGGCGTTTACAATGAGCAGTTCTTC. It yields the protein CSIDRGGGVYNEQFF.

V gene TRBV11-1 combines with J gene TRBJ2-3; tentatively, D is TRBD2 (7 bases). Germline V lookup: CDR1 SGHAT, CDR2 FQDESV (reference sequence). The CDR3 consists of 15 residues. Trimming took 3 bases from V and 11 from J, leaving 21 bases between them. This CDR3 is CASSLGRGLNNEQYF. Written as DNA, the CDR3 is TGTGCCAGCAGCTTGGGGCGGGGGCTGAACAATGAGCAGTATTTT. Full variable domain (rest looked up from reference TRBV11-1 and TRBJ2-3): EAEVAQSPRYKITEKSQAVAFWCDPISGHATLYWYRQILGQGPELLVQFQDESVVDDSQLPKDRFSAERLKGVDSTLKIQPAELGDSAMYLCASSLGRGLNNEQYFGPGTRLTVL.

The CDR3 region is CASSSEGALIYGYTF. The DNA of the CDR3 is TGTGCCAGCAGTTCAGAGGGGGCCCTAATCTATGGCTACACCTTC. The V call is TRBV12-5, the J call TRBJ1-2; 7 nucleotides line up with TRBD1. The CDR3 runs 15 residues. In germline, CDR1 is LGHNT, CDR2 FRNRAP.

This clonotype has just a few counts. The chain is built from TRBV12-3 or TRBV12-4 and TRBJ2-7; 7 bases agree with TRBD1. J lost 6 bases, V lost 1 base, and 0 bases had no gene match. The CDR3 contains 12 residues. The CDR3 loop is CASSLGTGEQYF. The DNA for the CDR3 is TGTGCCAGCAGTTTAGGGACAGGCGAGCAGTACTTC.

This clonotype was detected many times. This chain connects TRBV20-1 to TRBJ2-4, with a tentative D call TRBD1 (6 bases). CDR1 is DFQATT and CDR2 is SNEGSKA in the germline V gene (reference sequence). The CDR3 spans 12 residues. V was clipped by 5 bases and J by 9 bases, with 14 bases between them. The CDR3 coding sequence is TGCAGTGCTCTGACAGGCAGAGGCATTCAGTACTTC. It is translated as CSALTGRGIQYF.

Points on this clonotype: One end of the junction does not line up with germline, which may come from a read error. J is TRBJ1-5 and V is TRBV19, with D possibly TRBD1 on 5 matching bases. The CDR3 consists of 17 residues. Germline lookup yields CDR1 LNHDA and CDR2 SQIVND (reference sequence). This CDR3 is CAWSARMGGNSDQPQHF. DNA for the CDR3: TGTGCCTGGAGTGCCCGAATGGGGGGGAATAGCGATCAGCCCCAGCATTTT.